A single sample gave rise to the 6 T cell receptor beta chains below, sequenced in a study of molecular identifiers for immune sequencing clone quantification (dated 2018 in TCRdb). Library preparation employed PCR. TCRdb lists the instrument as NextSeq 500. TCRdb cleaned the public reads at Q25 with fastp, built clones with MiXCR and kept in-frame beta chains. Rows with a matching CDR3 protein are joined into one entry that keeps the most common DNA and genes. The sample has about 630,000 distinct CDR3 sequences on record, about 25% of them singletons. The ten top clones hold around 0.78% of the sample. Sequencing input: naive CD8+ T cells from blood, with Jurkat cell RNA spiked in. This specimen's cell subset or site label, per the study, means: FACS-sorted CD8+CD4-CCR7+CD45RA+ naive T cells. These TCRs come from a human donor in good health. Some libraries in this study had Jurkat cell RNA spiked in.

For this clonotype: A much larger clone lies one base from this, so it may be a read error. The gene calls are TRBV6-6 and TRBJ2-1; 10 bases line up with TRBD2. This CDR3 has 15 residues. The V and J ends lost 5 bases and 7 bases, in that order; junction bases with no gene match: 8. Per the germline V gene, CDR1 is MNHNY and CDR2 is SVGAGI (reference sequence). The CDR3 coding sequence is TGTGCCAGCAGTCCTCTAGCGGGAGTGAGAAATGAGCAGTTCTTC. As protein: CASSPLAGVRNEQFF.

This chain uses TRBV29-1 with TRBJ2-7, with 9 bases lining up with TRBD1. V trimming: 2 bases; J trimming: 3 bases; junction bases outside the gene matches: 5. CDR1 is SQVTM and CDR2 is ANQGSEA in the germline V gene. This CDR3 is built from 14 residues. The CDR3 protein is CSVELGDRVYEQYF. The CDR3 coding sequence is TGCAGCGTTGAACTTGGGGACAGGGTCTACGAGCAGTACTTC.

This chain links TRBV7-2 with TRBJ1-2; TRBD1 might be the D (6 bases). V was trimmed by 4 bases and J by 4 bases, leaving 16 bases between them. The length of the CDR3 is 15 residues. Germline V gene data show CDR1 as SGHTA and CDR2 as FQGNSA. CDR3 sequence reads: CASSWGRSGTYGYTF. The CDR3 DNA reads TGTGCCAGCAGCTGGGGGCGGTCTGGGACCTATGGCTACACCTTC.

This clonotype was observed at least ten times. This chain connects TRBV4-1 to TRBJ2-3; D is uncertain. Looked up from germline, CDR1 is MGHRA and CDR2 is YSYEKL. V was shortened by 0 bases and J by 0 bases, with 16 bases between the two germline ends. CDR3 length equals 18 residues. The CDR3 bases are TGCGCCAGCAGCCAAGATTTAGCAGGACCGTCTAGCACAGATACGCAGTATTTT. It translates to CASSQDLAGPSSTDTQYF.

The chain carries TRBV6-5 and TRBJ1-1; D is unresolved. Germline-derived CDR1 and CDR2 are MNHEY and SVGAGI. The V end was cut by 0 bases, the J end by 5 bases, with 13 bases between. CDR3 length equals 15 residues. The CDR3 here is CASSYSGSLLTEAFF. In nucleotides, the CDR3 is TGTGCCAGCAGTTACTCCGGGAGTTTACTTACTGAAGCTTTCTTT.

The chain has TRBV9 and TRBJ2-2; TRBD2 matches 12 bases. Looked up from germline, CDR1 is SGDLS and CDR2 is YYNGEE. With V trimmed by 1 base and J by 5 bases, 6 bases remained unmatched. The CDR3 has 17 residues. CDR3 bases: TGTGCCAGCAGCGTAATCCTAGCGGGAGGGGTGACCGGGGAGCTGTTTTTT. This codes for CASSVILAGGVTGELFF.